The present entry profiles one TCR beta chain with its context. Its antigen is as yet unknown. Germline CDR1 reads SQVTM; CDR2 reads ANQGSEA. CDR3 length: 13 amino acids. V gave up 3 bases and J gave up 0 bases, with 8 bases separating them. These data belong to a study of long-term antiretroviral therapy in people with HIV. The study, taken as a whole, reports: Clones with expansion before ART led the repertoire at all time points. Missing from the dataset were any data on ART adherence, viral resistance or therapy changes.

Sequencing used immunoSEQ v3.0 at survey level. Each sample had sequencing targeting about 35,000-50,000 T-cell genomes. The protocol was immunoSEQ multiplex PCR, while the TCRdb copy is restricted to in-frame clones and leaves out a portion. The sample consists of about 24,000 clones, approximately 80% of them appearing once. The chain links TRBV29-1 to TRBJ1-1; D is ambiguous. The clonotype was recovered from a man aged 30-40 years with HIV. Sequenced material: unsorted PBMCs, taken 4.4 years after starting antiretroviral therapy. CDR3 DNA: TGCAGCGTTGAGGCGGTCATGAACACTGAAGCTTTCTTT. This translates into CSVEAVMNTEAFF.